This is a list of T cell receptor beta chains from one sample in a study of T cell repertoires in cytomegalovirus infection. From the reads, TCRdb called clonotypes with MiXCR, one entry per CDR3 protein. The sample consists of around 450,000 distinct CDR3 sequences, 10% to 12% of them appearing once. Material for sequencing was PBMCs. Source of these receptors: a human donor in good health (CMV status not recorded). Some clones in this sample may be carry-over from other donors' samples. CDR3s include the opening cysteine and the closing phenylalanine or tryptophan. Each record gives: J gene, D gene, clone size, V gene, CDR3 protein, CDR3 DNA. The D gene is left open where the match is weak. Clone size is not always given. Where it is, it says once, few, many or a class for expanded clones.

TRBJ2-1 | . | many | TRBV11-2 | CASSPQGLARDEQFF | TGTGCCAGCAGCCCCCAGGGTTTAGCGCGGGATGAGCAGTTCTTC
TRBJ1-1 | . | many | TRBV20-1 | CSARPLGRVWTEAFF | TGCAGTGCTAGGCCCCTCGGACGGGTGTGGACTGAAGCTTTCTTT
TRBJ2-3 | . | . | TRBV7-9 | CASLLVPGRQYF | TGTGCCAGCTTACTTGTCCCCGGGAGGCAGTATTTT
TRBJ2-3 | TRBD2 | few | TRBV20-1 | CSARDLREVIDTQYF | TGCAGTGCTAGAGATCTGCGGGAGGTGATAGATACGCAGTATTTT
TRBJ2-7 | TRBD2 | . | TRBV2 | CASSDQGRDSEQYF | TGTGCCAGCAGTGATCAAGGGAGGGATTCCGAGCAGTACTTC
TRBJ2-2 | . | . | TRBV9 | CASSVGGGGAQDGELFF | TGTGCCAGCAGCGTAGGGGGCGGAGGGGCGCAGGACGGGGAGCTGTTTTTT
TRBJ1-1 | . | many | TRBV29-1 | CSVGSGRVTEAFF | TGCAGCGTTGGGTCAGGCAGGGTGACTGAAGCTTTCTTT
TRBJ2-2 | TRBD2 | . | TRBV5-4 | CASSKGTSGSTTGELFF | TGTGCCAGCAGCAAAGGGACTAGCGGGAGTACTACCGGGGAGCTGTTTTTT
TRBJ2-5 | . | few | TRBV29-1 | CSLAFTGETQYF | TGCAGCCTCGCCTTCACTGGGGAGACCCAGTACTTC
TRBJ1-5 | . | many | TRBV11-2 | CASSLGQSPNQPQHF | TGTGCCAGCAGCTTAGGGCAGTCCCCCAATCAGCCCCAGCATTTT
TRBJ2-5 | . | many | TRBV11-1 | CASSLMETQYF | TGTGCCAGCAGCTTGATGGAGACCCAGTACTTC
TRBJ1-2 | TRBD1 | many | TRBV11-2 | CASSGLEGQGFGYTF | TGTGCCAGCAGCGGGCTGGAGGGACAGGGGTTTGGCTACACCTTC
TRBJ1-1 | TRBD1 | many | TRBV19 | CASSPRSLQGENTEAFF | TGTGCCAGTAGTCCAAGATCTTTACAGGGGGAGAACACTGAAGCTTTCTTT
TRBJ2-4 | TRBD1 | many | TRBV7-8 | CASSHDGTARNIQYF | TGTGCCAGCAGCCACGACGGGACAGCCCGGAACATTCAGTACTTC
TRBJ2-5 | . | many | TRBV12-3/TRBV12-4 | CASSLERGRETQYF | TGTGCCAGCAGTTTAGAACGGGGCCGGGAGACCCAGTACTTC
TRBJ1-1 | . | . | TRBV10-3 | CAISEADSLQAEAFF | TGTGCCATCAGTGAGGCAGACAGCCTACAGGCTGAAGCTTTCTTT
TRBJ2-1 | TRBD1 | many | TRBV11-3 | CASSLRQGAWDEQFF | TGTGCCAGCAGCCTTCGACAGGGGGCTTGGGATGAGCAGTTCTTC
TRBJ1-1 | . | many | TRBV28 | CASSFNPRAENTEAFF | TGTGCCAGCAGTTTCAACCCCCGGGCCGAGAACACTGAAGCTTTCTTT
TRBJ1-1 | . | many | TRBV6-4 | CASSALGGMNTEAFF | TGTGCCAGCAGTGCTCTCGGGGGGATGAACACTGAAGCTTTCTTT
TRBJ2-1 | . | few | TRBV20-1 | CSARILRDEQFF | TGCAGTGCCAGGATACTCAGGGATGAGCAGTTCTTC
TRBJ2-2 | . | many | TRBV7-9 | CASSASNTGELFF | TGTGCCAGCAGCGCTTCGAACACCGGGGAGCTGTTTTTT
TRBJ1-1 | . | . | TRBV28 | CASSFIPRETEAFF | TGTGCCAGCAGTTTCATCCCGAGGGAAACTGAAGCTTTCTTT
TRBJ2-1 | TRBD2 | many | TRBV11-2 | CASSRWGGLGYNEQFF | TGTGCCAGCAGCCGCTGGGGGGGACTGGGGTACAATGAGCAGTTCTTC
TRBJ1-2 | . | many | TRBV4-2 | CASSQEAQEANYGYTF | TGTGCCAGCAGCCAAGAAGCGCAGGAGGCCAACTATGGCTACACCTTC
TRBJ2-7 | TRBD1 | many | TRBV6-5 | CASSYSTGGEWYEQYF | TGTGCCAGCAGTTACTCAACAGGGGGAGAGTGGTACGAGCAGTACTTC
TRBJ1-1 | TRBD1 | . | TRBV29-1 | CSVENDRGSEAFF | TGCAGCGTTGAGAATGACAGGGGTTCGGAAGCTTTCTTT
TRBJ2-6 | . | many | TRBV24-1 | CATSDPISGANVLTF | TGTGCCACCAGTGACCCCATCTCTGGGGCCAACGTCCTGACTTTC
TRBJ1-4 | . | many | TRBV12-3/TRBV12-4 | CASRPLRAAVEKLFF | TGTGCCAGCAGGCCCCTTCGTGCTGCGGTCGAAAAACTGTTTTTT
TRBJ1-4 | . | . | TRBV20-1 | CSARVEGYGNEKLFF | TGCAGTGCTAGAGTAGAGGGCTATGGTAATGAAAAACTGTTTTTT
TRBJ2-7 | . | many | TRBV29-1 | CSVLRTLGHEQYF | TGCAGCGTTCTACGGACCCTCGGTCACGAGCAGTACTTC
TRBJ2-4 | . | . | TRBV11-2 | CASSLDLGQNIQYF | TGTGCCAGCAGCTTAGATTTGGGACAAAACATTCAGTACTTC
TRBJ2-2 | TRBD2 | . | TRBV30 | CAWSPTGLAGYRELFF | TGTGCCTGGAGTCCAACGGGGCTAGCGGGGTACCGGGAGCTGTTTTTT
TRBJ1-2 | . | many | TRBV4-1 | CASSQETPSLASNYGYTF | TGCGCCAGCAGCCAAGAAACCCCCTCTTTGGCGTCCAACTATGGCTACACCTTC
TRBJ2-7 | TRBD2 | . | TRBV29-1 | CSVDGVTSGSSYEQYF | TGCAGCGTTGATGGAGTCACTAGCGGGAGTAGTTACGAGCAGTACTTC
TRBJ2-7 | TRBD2 | . | TRBV18 | CASSPGASGSYEQYF | TGTGCCAGCTCACCAGGGGCTAGCGGCTCCTACGAGCAGTACTTC
TRBJ2-1 | TRBD1 | many | TRBV4-1 | CASSQTGDNEQFF | TGCGCCAGCAGCCAGACAGGGGACAATGAGCAGTTCTTC
TRBJ2-7 | . | . | TRBV29-1 | CSVEQDSTYEQYF | TGCAGCGTTGAACAAGACAGCACCTACGAGCAGTACTTC
TRBJ2-7 | TRBD1 | . | TRBV29-1 | CSVRRDRGGKQYF | TGCAGCGTCAGGAGGGACAGGGGCGGCAAGCAGTACTTC
TRBJ1-2 | . | few | TRBV24-1 | CATSDNYGYTF | TGTGCCACCAGTGATAACTATGGCTACACCTTC
TRBJ1-1 | TRBD1 | many | TRBV7-3 | CASSYVGTGKFNTEAFF | TGTGCCAGCAGTTACGTAGGGACAGGGAAGTTTAACACTGAAGCTTTCTTT
TRBJ2-1 | TRBD2 | many | TRBV20-1 | CSARLAGAYNEQFF | TGCAGTGCTCGACTAGCGGGGGCCTACAATGAGCAGTTCTTC
TRBJ2-2 | . | few | TRBV10-1 | CASSPGTPYTGELFF | TGCGCCAGCAGCCCGGGGACTCCCTACACCGGGGAGCTGTTTTTT
TRBJ1-1 | TRBD1 | . | TRBV25-1 | CASSETGGANTEAFF | TGTGCCAGCAGTGAAACAGGGGGCGCGAACACTGAAGCTTTCTTT
TRBJ1-5 | . | . | TRBV20-1 | CSARDREGPYSNQPQHF | TGCAGTGCTAGAGATCGCGAAGGGCCTTATAGCAATCAGCCCCAGCATTTT
TRBJ1-2 | TRBD1 | . | TRBV18 | CASSPATGGSYGYTF | TGTGCCAGCTCACCAGCAACAGGGGGCTCCTATGGCTACACCTTC
TRBJ2-3 | . | many | TRBV11-2 | CASSPRRGQGTDTQYF | TGTGCCAGCAGCCCCCGGCGGGGCCAGGGGACAGATACGCAGTATTTT
TRBJ2-6 | . | . | TRBV28 | CASSSPAASSGANVLTF | TGTGCCAGCAGTAGCCCGGCAGCCAGCTCTGGGGCCAACGTCCTGACTTTC
TRBJ2-6 | . | . | TRBV2 | CASSAWANVLTF | TGTGCCAGCAGTGCCTGGGCCAACGTCCTGACTTTC
TRBJ2-1 | TRBD2 | . | TRBV4-2 | CASSLIRASGRAEGYNEQFF | TGTGCCAGCAGCCTAATACGAGCTAGCGGGAGGGCCGAGGGGTACAATGAGCAGTTCTTC